This T cell receptor (beta chain) was captured in a study of cytomegalovirus exposure and HLA in healthy donors. Comment on this clone: Its antigen is undetermined.

General observations from the study: Of the V segments, some could not be distinguished, including TRBV6-2 and TRBV6-3, and were excluded. A link between a missense DCLRE1C variant and TCR beta V- and J-gene trimming emerged from a later analysis. For most subjects, TCR beta sequences were reported to predict HLA-A and HLA-B alleles with accuracy. Data from an earlier analysis indicated that most TCR beta V segments were productive either about 87% or about 30% of the time.

PCR primers comprised 60 Vbeta and 13 Jbeta primers. Using immunoSEQ multiplex PCR, the repertoire was profiled, and TCRdb retains in-frame clones only, with some absent. Of some 250,000 clones listed, around 80% are singletons. The CDR3 covers 15 residues. Germline lookup yields CDR1 MNHEY and CDR2 SVGAGI. The ends lost 6 bases at V and 4 bases at J; junction bases unmatched: 8. The specimen was PBMCs. The receptor comes from a woman aged 40-49 years in good health and CMV-seropositive. The chain couples TRBV6-5 to TRBJ2-1; 8 bases match TRBD1. The CDR3 DNA follows: TGTGCCAGCAGCCGTACAGGGGGTGCGTACAATGAGCAGTTCTTC. This sequence encodes CASSRTGGAYNEQFF.